This TCR beta chain was found in a study of tumor-infiltrating lymphocytes in primary liver carcinoma. Overall study context: Tumors, staged T1-T3 N0M0, spanned about 4 to 10 cm. Overall study findings and caveats: Top-250-clone fractions were significantly higher in tumors than in blood (p = 0.039).

Only a few counts were recorded for this clonotype. Antigen specificity is unknown. One end of the junction does not line up with germline, which may come from a read error. Unsorted whole blood served as the source of blood RNA, and germline DNA was extracted as well. About 3.6 milliliters of peripheral blood were collected before surgery. The CDR3 loop spans 18 amino acids. Germline loops: CDR1 MDHEN, CDR2 SYDVKM. Constant-region priming of 500 ng total RNA yielded TCR beta cDNA. Libraries covering TCR beta were generated through three nested multiplex PCR rounds (using a slightly modified ARM-PCR). The first two PCR rounds, roughly 10 cycles each, used TRBV1-TRBV30 forward primers and a C-beta reverse primer. Using its own MiXCR run on the multiplex PCR reads, TCRdb lists one record per CDR3 protein. The sample has approximately 300,000 distinct CDR3 sequences, approximately 60% seen once.

V usage is TRBV28 and J usage is TRBJ2-6, with TRBD1 identical over 9 bases. This TCR was recovered from a man aged 40-49 years with primary liver carcinoma and hepatitis B virus infection. The sample taken for sequencing was peripheral blood. DNA for the CDR3: TGTGCCAGTAGGCGACCGGGACAGGGAAAATCTGGGCCCAACGTCCTGACTTTC. This translates into CASRRPGQGKSGPNVLTF.